This T cell receptor (beta chain) stems from a study of blood T cells in healthy people across ages. Findings of the study overall: Estimated diversity, derived from one million T cells, was regarded as an underestimate.

This CDR3 region has 14 residues. Germline lookup yields CDR1 SGHTA and CDR2 FQGNSA. V lost 4 bases to trimming and J lost 2 bases; unmatched junction nucleotides: 2. Notes on this clonotype: What it binds is unknown.

Through a sample-barcoded 5' primer and a J-beta primer mix, a second PCR was run for about 6 to 12 cycles. TCRdb re-analysed the 5' RACE reads in MiXCR, keeping a single row per CDR3 protein. The data show 1.5 million or so distinct CDR3 sequences, with around two fifths seen just once and approximately 7.9% held by the top ten. The chain uses TRBV7-2 and TRBJ1-2, with 9 bases lining up with TRBD1. Sequenced: blood. The sequence came from a woman aged 18 to 35 in good health. The chain's CDR3 is CASSWTGVNYGYTF. The CDR3 DNA reads as TGTGCCAGCAGCTGGACAGGGGTGAACTATGGCTACACCTTC.